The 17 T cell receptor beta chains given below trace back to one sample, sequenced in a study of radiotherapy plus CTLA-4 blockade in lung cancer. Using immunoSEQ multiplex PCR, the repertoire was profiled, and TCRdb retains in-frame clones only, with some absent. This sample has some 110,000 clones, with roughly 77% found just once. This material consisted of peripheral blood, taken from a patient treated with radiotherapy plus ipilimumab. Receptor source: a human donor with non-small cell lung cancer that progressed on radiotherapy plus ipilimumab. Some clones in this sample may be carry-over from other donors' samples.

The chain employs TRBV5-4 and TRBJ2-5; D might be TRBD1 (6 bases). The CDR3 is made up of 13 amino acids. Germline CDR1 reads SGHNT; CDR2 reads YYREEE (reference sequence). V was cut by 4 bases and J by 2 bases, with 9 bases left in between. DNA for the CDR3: TGTGCCAGCAGCACTGACAGGCAAGAGACCCAGTACTTC. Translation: CASSTDRQETQYF. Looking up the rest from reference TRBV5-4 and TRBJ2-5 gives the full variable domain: ETGVTQSPTHLIKTRGQQVTLRCSSQSGHNTVSWYQQALGQGPQFIFQYYREEENGRGNFPPRFSGLQFPNYSSELNVNALELDDSALYLCASSTDRQETQYFGPGTRLLVL.

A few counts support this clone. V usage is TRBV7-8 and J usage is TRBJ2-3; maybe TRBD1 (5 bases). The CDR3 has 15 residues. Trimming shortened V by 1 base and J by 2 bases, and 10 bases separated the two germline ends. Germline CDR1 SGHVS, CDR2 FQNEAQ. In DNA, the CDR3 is TGTGCCAGCAGCTTAGATCTCAGGGCCACAGATACGCAGTATTTT. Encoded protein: CASSLDLRATDTQYF.

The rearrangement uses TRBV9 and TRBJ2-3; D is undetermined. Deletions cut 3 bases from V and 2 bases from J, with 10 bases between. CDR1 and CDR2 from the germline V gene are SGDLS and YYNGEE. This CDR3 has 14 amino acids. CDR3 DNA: TGTGCCAGCAGCGCGAGCCCGGCCACAGATACGCAGTATTTT. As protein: CASSASPATDTQYF.

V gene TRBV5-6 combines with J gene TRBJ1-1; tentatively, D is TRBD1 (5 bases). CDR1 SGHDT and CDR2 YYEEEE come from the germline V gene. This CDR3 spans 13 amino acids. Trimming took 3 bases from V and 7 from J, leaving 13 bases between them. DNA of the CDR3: TGTGCCAGCAGCTATGGTGACAGTATTGAAGCTTTCTTT. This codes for CASSYGDSIEAFF.

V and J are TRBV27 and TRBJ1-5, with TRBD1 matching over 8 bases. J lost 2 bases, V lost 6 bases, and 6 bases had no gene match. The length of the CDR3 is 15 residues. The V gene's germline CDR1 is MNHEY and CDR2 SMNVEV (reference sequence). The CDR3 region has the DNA TGTGCCAGCAGCCGACAGGGGATGGGCAATCAGCCCCAGCATTTT. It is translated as CASSRQGMGNQPQHF.

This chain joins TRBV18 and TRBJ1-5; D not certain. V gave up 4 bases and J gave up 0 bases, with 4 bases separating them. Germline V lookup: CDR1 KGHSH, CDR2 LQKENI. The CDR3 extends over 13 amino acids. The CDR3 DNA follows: TGTGCCAGCTCACTCTATAGCAATCAGCCCCAGCATTTT. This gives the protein CASSLYSNQPQHF.

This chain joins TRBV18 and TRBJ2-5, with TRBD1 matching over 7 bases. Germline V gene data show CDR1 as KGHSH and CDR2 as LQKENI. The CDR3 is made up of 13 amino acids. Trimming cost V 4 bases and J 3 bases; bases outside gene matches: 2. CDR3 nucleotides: TGTGCCAGCTCACTTGACAGGGAAGAGACCCAGTACTTC. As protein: CASSLDREETQYF.

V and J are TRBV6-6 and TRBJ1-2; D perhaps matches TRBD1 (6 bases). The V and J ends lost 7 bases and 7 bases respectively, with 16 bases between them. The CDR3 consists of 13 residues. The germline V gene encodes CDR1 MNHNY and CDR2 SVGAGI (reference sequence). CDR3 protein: CASTIAGAGGYTF. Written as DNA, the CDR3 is TGTGCCAGCACTATAGCAGGGGCTGGTGGCTACACCTTC.

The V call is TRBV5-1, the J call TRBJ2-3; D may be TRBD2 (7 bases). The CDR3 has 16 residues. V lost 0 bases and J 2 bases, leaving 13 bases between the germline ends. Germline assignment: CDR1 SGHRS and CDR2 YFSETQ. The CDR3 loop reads CASSLAAGAFTDTQYF. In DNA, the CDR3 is TGCGCCAGCAGCTTGGCTGCGGGGGCCTTCACAGATACGCAGTATTTT. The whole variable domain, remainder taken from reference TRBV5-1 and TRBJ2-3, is KAGVTQTPRYLIKTRGQQVTLSCSPISGHRSVSWYQQTPGQGLQFLFEYFSETQRNKGNFPGRFSGRQFSNSRSEMNVSTLELGDSALYLCASSLAAGAFTDTQYFGPGTRLTVL.

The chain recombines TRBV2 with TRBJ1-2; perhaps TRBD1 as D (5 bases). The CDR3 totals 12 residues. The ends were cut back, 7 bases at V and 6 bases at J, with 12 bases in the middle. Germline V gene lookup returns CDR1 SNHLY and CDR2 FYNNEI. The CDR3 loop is CASKARVDGYTF. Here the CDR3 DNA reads TGTGCCAGCAAGGCCAGGGTCGATGGCTACACCTTC. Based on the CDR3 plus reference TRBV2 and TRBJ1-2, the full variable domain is EPEVTQTPSHQVTQMGQEVILRCVPISNHLYFYWYRQILGQKVEFLVSFYNNEISEKSEIFDDQFSVERPDGSNFTLKIRSTKLEDSAMYFCASKARVDGYTFGSGTRLTVV.

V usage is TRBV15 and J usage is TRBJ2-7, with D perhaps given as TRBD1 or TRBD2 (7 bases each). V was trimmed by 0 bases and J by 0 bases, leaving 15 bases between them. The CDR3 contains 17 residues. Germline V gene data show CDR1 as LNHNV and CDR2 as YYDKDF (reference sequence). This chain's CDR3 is CATSRDRGGQNSYEQYF. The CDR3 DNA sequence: TGTGCCACCAGCAGAGATAGGGGGGGACAGAACTCCTACGAGCAGTACTTC.

In DNA form, the CDR3 reads TGTGCCATCAGTGCGGCGGGAGGGCGGGATCAGCCCCAGCATTTT. As protein: CAISAAGGRDQPQHF. This rearrangement joins TRBV10-3 to TRBJ1-5, with D unclear. Germline V gene lookup returns CDR1 ENHRY and CDR2 SYGVKD. V was trimmed by 4 bases and J by 5 bases, leaving 15 bases between them. The CDR3 covers 15 residues.

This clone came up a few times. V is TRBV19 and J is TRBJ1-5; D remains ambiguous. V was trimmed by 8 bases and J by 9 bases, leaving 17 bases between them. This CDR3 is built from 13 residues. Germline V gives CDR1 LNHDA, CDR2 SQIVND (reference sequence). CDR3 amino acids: CASSPGDRRPQHF. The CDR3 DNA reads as TGTGCCAGTTCCCCCGGCGATAGACGGCCCCAGCATTTT.

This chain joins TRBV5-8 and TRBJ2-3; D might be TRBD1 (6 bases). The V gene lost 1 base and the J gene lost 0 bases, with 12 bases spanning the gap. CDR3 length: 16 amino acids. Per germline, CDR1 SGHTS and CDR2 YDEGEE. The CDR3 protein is CASSLSGTTSTDTQYF. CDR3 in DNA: TGTGCCAGCAGCTTGTCCGGGACAACTAGCACAGATACGCAGTATTTT.

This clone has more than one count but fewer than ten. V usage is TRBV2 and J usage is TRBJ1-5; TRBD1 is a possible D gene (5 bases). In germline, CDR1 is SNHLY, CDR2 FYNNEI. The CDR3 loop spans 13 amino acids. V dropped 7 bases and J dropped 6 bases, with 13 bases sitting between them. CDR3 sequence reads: CASNPGGGQPQHF. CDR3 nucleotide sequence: TGTGCCAGCAATCCCGGGGGGGGTCAGCCCCAGCATTTT.

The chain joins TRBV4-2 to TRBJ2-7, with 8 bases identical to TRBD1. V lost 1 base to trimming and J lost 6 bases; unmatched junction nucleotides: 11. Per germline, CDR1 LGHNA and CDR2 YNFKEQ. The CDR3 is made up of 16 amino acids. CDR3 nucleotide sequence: TGTGCCAGCAGCCAAGCGGATTGGCAGGGGGCTATCGAGCAGTACTTC. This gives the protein CASSQADWQGAIEQYF.

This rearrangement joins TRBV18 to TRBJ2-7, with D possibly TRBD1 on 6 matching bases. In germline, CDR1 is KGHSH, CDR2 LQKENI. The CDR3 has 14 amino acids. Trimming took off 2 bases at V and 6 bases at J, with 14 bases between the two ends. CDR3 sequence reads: CASSPGGAPPEQYF. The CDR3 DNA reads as TGTGCCAGCTCACCAGGGGGCGCCCCCCCCGAGCAGTACTTC.